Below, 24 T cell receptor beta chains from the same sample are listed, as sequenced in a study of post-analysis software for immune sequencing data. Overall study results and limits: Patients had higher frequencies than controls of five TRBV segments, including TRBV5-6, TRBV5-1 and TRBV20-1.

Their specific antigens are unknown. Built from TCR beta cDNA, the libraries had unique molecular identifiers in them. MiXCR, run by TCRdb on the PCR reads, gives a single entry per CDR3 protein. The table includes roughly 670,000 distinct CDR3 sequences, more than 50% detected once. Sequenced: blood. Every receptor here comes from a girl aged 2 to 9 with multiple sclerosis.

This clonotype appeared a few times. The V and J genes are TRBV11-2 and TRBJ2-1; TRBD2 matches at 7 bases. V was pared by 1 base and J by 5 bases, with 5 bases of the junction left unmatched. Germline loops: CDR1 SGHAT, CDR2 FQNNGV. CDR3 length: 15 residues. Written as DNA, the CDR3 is TGTGCCAGCAGCTTAGGCGGGGGAGCCGACAATGAGCAGTTCTTC. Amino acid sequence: CASSLGGGADNEQFF.

The DNA of the CDR3 is TGTGCCAGCAGCTTAAACCGGGACAAGCCCCAGCATTTT. Protein product: CASSLNRDKPQHF. This sequence joins TRBV7-3 and TRBJ1-5, with D possibly being TRBD1 (6 bases). The CDR3 runs to 13 residues. Trimming removed 1 base at V and 8 bases at J, with 9 bases between. The V gene's germline CDR1 is SGHTA and CDR2 FQGTGA.

CDR3 loop: CASSQTGIEQYF. The CDR3 DNA reads as TGTGCCAGCAGCCAGACAGGGATCGAGCAGTACTTC. The chain couples TRBV7-9 to TRBJ2-5; 7 bases line up with TRBD1. The DNA matches TRBJ2-7 better at its end, which makes the J call doubtful. The CDR3 totals 12 residues. Germline CDR1 SEHNR, CDR2 FQNEAQ (reference sequence).

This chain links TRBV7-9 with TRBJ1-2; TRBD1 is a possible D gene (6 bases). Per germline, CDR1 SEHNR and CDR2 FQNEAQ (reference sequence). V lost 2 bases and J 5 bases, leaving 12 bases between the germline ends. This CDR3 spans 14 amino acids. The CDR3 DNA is TGTGCCAGCAGCTTACGTGGGGGCAAATATGGCTACACCTTC. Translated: CASSLRGGKYGYTF.

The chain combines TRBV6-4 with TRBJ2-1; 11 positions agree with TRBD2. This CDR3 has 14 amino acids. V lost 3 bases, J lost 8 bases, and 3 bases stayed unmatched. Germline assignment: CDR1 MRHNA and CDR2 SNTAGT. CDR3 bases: TGTGCCAGCAGTGATAGCGGGGGGGCGGATGAGCAGTTCTTC. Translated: CASSDSGGADEQFF.

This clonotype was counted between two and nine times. The DNA for the CDR3 is TGTGCCAGCAGTCTCGGGACTAGCGTAATCAATGAGCAGTTCTTC. Its protein product is CASSLGTSVINEQFF. This chain connects TRBV12-3 or TRBV12-4 to TRBJ2-1, with TRBD2 matching over 10 bases. The ends lost 5 bases at V and 6 bases at J; junction bases unmatched: 7. The CDR3 has 15 residues.

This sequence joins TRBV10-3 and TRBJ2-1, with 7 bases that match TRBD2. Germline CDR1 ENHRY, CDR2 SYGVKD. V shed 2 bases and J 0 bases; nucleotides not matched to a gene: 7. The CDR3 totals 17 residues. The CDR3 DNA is TGTGCCATCAGTGAGCGTCACGGGGGGAGCTCCTACAATGAGCAGTTCTTC. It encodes CAISERHGGSSYNEQFF.

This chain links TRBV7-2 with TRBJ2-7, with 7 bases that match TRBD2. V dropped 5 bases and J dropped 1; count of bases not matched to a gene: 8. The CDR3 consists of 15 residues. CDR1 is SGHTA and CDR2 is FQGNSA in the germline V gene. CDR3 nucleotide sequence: TGTGCCAGCAGCCAAGCTGGGGGGGATTCCTACGAGCAGTACTTC. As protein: CASSQAGGDSYEQYF.

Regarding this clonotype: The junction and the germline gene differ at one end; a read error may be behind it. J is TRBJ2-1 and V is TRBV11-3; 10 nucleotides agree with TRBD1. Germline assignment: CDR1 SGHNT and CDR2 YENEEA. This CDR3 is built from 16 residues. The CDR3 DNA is TGTGCCAGCAGCTTCTCATCGGGACAGGGGTACAATGAGCAGGTCTTC. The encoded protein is CASSFSSGQGYNEQVF.

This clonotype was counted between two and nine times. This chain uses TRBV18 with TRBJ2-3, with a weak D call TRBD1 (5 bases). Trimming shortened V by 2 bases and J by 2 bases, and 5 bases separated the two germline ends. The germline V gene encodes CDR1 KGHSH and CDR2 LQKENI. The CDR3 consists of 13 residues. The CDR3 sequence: CASSPGATDTQYF. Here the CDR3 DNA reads TGTGCCAGCTCACCAGGGGCCACAGATACGCAGTATTTT.

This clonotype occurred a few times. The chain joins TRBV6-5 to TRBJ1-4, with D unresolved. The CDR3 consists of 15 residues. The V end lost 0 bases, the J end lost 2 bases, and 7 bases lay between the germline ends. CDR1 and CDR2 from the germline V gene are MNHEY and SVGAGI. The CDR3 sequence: CASSYSGVTNEKLFF. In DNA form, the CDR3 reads TGTGCCAGCAGTTACTCTGGGGTCACTAATGAAAAACTGTTTTTT.

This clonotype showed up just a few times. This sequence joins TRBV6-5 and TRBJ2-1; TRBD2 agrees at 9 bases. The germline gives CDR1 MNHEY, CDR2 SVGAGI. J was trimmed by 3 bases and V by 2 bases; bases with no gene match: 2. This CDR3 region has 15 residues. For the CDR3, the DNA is TGTGCCAGCAGTTACGGTAGCGGGAGCTACAATGAGCAGTTCTTC. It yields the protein CASSYGSGSYNEQFF.

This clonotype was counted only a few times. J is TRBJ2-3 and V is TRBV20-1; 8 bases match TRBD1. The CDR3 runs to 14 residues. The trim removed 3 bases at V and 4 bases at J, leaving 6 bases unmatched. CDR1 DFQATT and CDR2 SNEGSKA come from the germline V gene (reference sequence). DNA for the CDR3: TGCAGTGCTAGGAAGACAGGGGCGGCAGATACGCAGTATTTT. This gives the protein CSARKTGAADTQYF.

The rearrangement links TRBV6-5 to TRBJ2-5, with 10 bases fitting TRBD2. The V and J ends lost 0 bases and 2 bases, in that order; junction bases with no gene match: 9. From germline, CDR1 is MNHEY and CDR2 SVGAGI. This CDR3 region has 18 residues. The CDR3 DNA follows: TGTGCCAGCAGTTACTCGATATTGACTAGCGGGCGACAAGAGACCCAGTACTTC. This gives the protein CASSYSILTSGRQETQYF.

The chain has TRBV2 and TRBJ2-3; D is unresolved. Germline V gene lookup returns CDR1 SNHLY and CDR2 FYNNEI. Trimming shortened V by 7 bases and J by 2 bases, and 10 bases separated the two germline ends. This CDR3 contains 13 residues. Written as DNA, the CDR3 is TGTGCCAGCATAGGCACACACACAGATACGCAGTATTTT. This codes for CASIGTHTDTQYF.

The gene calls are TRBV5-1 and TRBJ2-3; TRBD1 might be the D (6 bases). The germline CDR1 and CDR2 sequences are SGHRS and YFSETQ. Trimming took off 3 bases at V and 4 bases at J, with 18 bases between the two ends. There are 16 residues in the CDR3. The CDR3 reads CASSYSPQGEADTQYF. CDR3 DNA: TGCGCCAGCAGCTACTCTCCACAGGGTGAGGCAGATACGCAGTATTTT.

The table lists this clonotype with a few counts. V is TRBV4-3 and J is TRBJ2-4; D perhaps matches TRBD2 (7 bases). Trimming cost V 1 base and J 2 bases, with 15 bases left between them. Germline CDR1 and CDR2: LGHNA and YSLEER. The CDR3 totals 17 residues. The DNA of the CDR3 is TGCGCCAGCAGCCAAGCGGGGGGCCCAAGGCCCAAAAACATTCAGTACTTC. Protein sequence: CASSQAGGPRPKNIQYF.

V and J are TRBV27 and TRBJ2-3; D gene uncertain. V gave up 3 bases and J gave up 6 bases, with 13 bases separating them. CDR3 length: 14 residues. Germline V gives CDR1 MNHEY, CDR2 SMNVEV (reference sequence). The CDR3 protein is CASSFWAHGDTQYF. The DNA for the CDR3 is TGTGCCAGCAGTTTTTGGGCCCACGGGGATACGCAGTATTTT.

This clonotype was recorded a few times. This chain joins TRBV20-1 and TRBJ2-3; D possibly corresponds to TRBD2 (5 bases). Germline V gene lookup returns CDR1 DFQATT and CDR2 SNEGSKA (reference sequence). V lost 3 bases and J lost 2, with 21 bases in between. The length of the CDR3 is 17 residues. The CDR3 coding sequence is TGCAGTGCTAGGTCCCTTTCGGCGGGCCTTTCCACAGATACGCAGTATTTT. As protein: CSARSLSAGLSTDTQYF.

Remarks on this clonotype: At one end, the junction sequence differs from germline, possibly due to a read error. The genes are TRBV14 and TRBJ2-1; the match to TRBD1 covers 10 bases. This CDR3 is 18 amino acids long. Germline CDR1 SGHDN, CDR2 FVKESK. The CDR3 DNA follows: TGTGCCGGCAGCCAAGATTGGGGGACAGGGGCCATGGAGAATGAGCAGTTCTTC. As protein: CAGSQDWGTGAMENEQFF.

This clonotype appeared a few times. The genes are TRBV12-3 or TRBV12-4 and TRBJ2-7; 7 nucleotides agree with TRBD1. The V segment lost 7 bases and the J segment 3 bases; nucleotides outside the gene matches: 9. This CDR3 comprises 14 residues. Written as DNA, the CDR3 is TGTGCCAGCACCCGACAGGGCAGAGGCTACGAGCAGTACTTC. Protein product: CASTRQGRGYEQYF.

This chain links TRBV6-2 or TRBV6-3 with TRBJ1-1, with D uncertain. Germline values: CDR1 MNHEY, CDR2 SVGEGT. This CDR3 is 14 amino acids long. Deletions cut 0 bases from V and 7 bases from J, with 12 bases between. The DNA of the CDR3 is TGTGCCAGCAGTTACTCGAGCGTCGGCTTTGAAGCTTTCTTT. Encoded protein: CASSYSSVGFEAFF.

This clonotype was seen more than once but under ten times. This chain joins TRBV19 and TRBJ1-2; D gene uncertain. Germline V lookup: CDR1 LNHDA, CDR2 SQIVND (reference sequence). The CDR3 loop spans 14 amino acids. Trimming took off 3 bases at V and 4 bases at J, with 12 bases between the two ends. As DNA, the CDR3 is TGTGCCAGTAGTATTGGATATTCTTTCTATGGCTACACCTTC. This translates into CASSIGYSFYGYTF.

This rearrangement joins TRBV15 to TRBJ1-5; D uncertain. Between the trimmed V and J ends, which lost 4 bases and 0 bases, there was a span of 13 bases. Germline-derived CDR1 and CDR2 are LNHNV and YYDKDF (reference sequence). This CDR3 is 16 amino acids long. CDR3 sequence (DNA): TGTGCCACCAGCACCGCAGGAACCTATAGCAATCAGCCCCAGCATTTT. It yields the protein CATSTAGTYSNQPQHF.